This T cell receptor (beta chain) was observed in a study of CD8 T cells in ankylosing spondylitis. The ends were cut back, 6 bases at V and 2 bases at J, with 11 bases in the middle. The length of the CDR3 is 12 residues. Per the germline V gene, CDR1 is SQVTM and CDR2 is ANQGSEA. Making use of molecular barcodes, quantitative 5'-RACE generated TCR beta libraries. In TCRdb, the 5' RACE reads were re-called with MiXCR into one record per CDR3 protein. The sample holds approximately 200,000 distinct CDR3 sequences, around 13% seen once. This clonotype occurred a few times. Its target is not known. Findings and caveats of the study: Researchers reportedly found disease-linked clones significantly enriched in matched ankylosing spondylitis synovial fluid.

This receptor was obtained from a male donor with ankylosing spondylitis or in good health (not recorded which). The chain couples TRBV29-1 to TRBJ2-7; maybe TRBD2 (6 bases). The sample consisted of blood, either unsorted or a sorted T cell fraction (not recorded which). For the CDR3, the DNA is TGCAGCGTGGGGTCTAGCGCCTACGAGCAGTACTTC. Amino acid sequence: CSVGSSAYEQYF.